The sequence of this T cell receptor beta chain was determined in a study of blood T cell repertoires in COVID-19. Study as a whole: From T cells, B-cell-depleted T cells, or PBMCs came the material, which was cDNA or gDNA.

Profiled with immunoSEQ multiplex PCR; TCRdb holds only in-frame clones, not every one. The sample holds about 100,000 clones, approximately 84% seen once. CDR1 is SGHDN and CDR2 is FVKESK in the germline V gene. This CDR3 is 16 amino acids long. Trimming cost V 2 bases and J 3 bases; bases outside gene matches: 6. The sequencing input was peripheral blood. This receptor was obtained from a man aged 55-75 years with acute or convalescent COVID-19. This rearrangement joins TRBV14 to TRBJ2-2; the match to TRBD2 covers 7 bases. CDR3 bases: TGTGCCAGCAGCCAATCCCCTAGCGGCTACACCGGGGAGCTGTTTTTT. This sequence encodes CASSQSPSGYTGELFF.